A single sample is the source of the 17 T cell receptor beta chains below, sequenced in a study of T cells in Graves' hyperthyroidism and ophthalmopathy. There were TCR beta CDR3 regions amplified from RNA transcripts. HTBI primers drove first-round RT-PCR of the TCR CDR3. TCRdb reprocessed the multiplex PCR reads with MiXCR, giving one entry per CDR3 protein. Found here are around 600,000 distinct CDR3 sequences, about 14% of them singletons; the top ten hold around an eighth. The specimen sequenced was blood. These receptors came from a woman in her 50s with Graves' ophthalmopathy.

The chain combines TRBV20-1 with TRBJ2-7; TRBD2 is a possible D gene (6 bases). The CDR3 is made up of 15 amino acids. Germline V gene data show CDR1 as DFQATT and CDR2 as SNEGSKA (reference sequence). V lost 0 bases and J lost 4, with 16 bases in between. In nucleotides, the CDR3 is TGCAGTGCTAGAGATTCGGGGGAGCCCCCTTACGAGCAGTACTTC. It yields the protein CSARDSGEPPYEQYF.

The rearrangement joins TRBV28 to TRBJ1-2; a weak D match, TRBD1 (6 bases). The CDR3 runs 17 residues. The germline gives CDR1 MDHEN, CDR2 SYDVKM. With 3 bases removed from V and 0 bases from J, the gap between germline ends came to 17 bases. Written as DNA, the CDR3 is TGTGCCAGCAGTTTCTACCGTTACAGGGCCCCTAACTATGGCTACACCTTC. It specifies CASSFYRYRAPNYGYTF.

This clonotype was found many times. This chain links TRBV6-2 or TRBV6-3 with TRBJ1-5, with D tentatively TRBD1 (6 bases). Trimming stripped 10 bases from V and 2 bases from J, with 12 bases between. The germline V gene has CDR1 MNHEY and CDR2 SVGEGT. The CDR3 is 13 amino acids. This chain's CDR3 is CATSSGGNQPQHF. The CDR3 nucleotides read TGTGCCACCTCATCAGGGGGCAATCAGCCCCAGCATTTT.

The sample holds many counts of this clonotype. The chain is built from TRBV29-1 and TRBJ2-3; D gene ambiguous. This CDR3 region has 15 residues. V gave up 4 bases and J gave up 2 bases, with 16 bases separating them. Germline CDR1 SQVTM, CDR2 ANQGSEA. Here the CDR3 reads CSVADQNLNTDTQYF. For the CDR3, the DNA is TGCAGCGTTGCCGACCAAAATCTCAACACAGATACGCAGTATTTT.

This clonotype was detected many times. V usage is TRBV18 and J usage is TRBJ2-1; 7 bases are a match to TRBD1. V gave up 3 bases and J gave up 4 bases; unmatched junction bases: 6. From germline, CDR1 is KGHSH and CDR2 LQKENI. The CDR3 sequence is 15 residues long. CDR3 sequence reads: CASSPRTGEYNEQFF. The CDR3 coding sequence is TGTGCCAGCTCACCCCGGACAGGAGAGTACAATGAGCAGTTCTTC.

This clonotype was observed many times. The rearrangement uses TRBV2 and TRBJ1-3; 7 bases agree with TRBD1. This CDR3 is built from 14 residues. V lost 5 bases to trimming and J lost 2 bases; unmatched junction nucleotides: 3. Germline V gene data show CDR1 as SNHLY and CDR2 as FYNNEI. The CDR3, as DNA: TGTGCCAGCAGTAGCACAGGGGCTGGAAACACCATATATTTT. Amino acids: CASSSTGAGNTIYF. The full variable domain, its missing parts supplied by reference TRBV2 and TRBJ1-3, is EPEVTQTPSHQVTQMGQEVILRCVPISNHLYFYWYRQILGQKVEFLVSFYNNEISEKSEIFDDQFSVERPDGSNFTLKIRSTKLEDSAMYFCASSSTGAGNTIYFGEGSWLTVV.

This clonotype was observed at least ten times. The chain is built from TRBV5-1 and TRBJ2-2; D unclear. The germline V gene has CDR1 SGHRS and CDR2 YFSETQ. V was pared by 4 bases and J by 0 bases, with 10 bases between. The CDR3 has 15 amino acids. The CDR3 region has the DNA TGCGCCAGCAGCCGACCTGAATCGAACACCGGGGAGCTGTTTTTT. As protein: CASSRPESNTGELFF.

The J gene is TRBJ2-7, the V gene TRBV9; 8 bases match TRBD2. J gave up 7 bases and V 0 bases, and 9 bases lay outside the gene matches. The CDR3 covers 15 residues. Germline lookup yields CDR1 SGDLS and CDR2 YYNGEE. The CDR3 nucleotides read TGTGCCAGCAGCGTAGACCACAGCGGGAGAGGTGAGCAGTACTTC. Translating gives CASSVDHSGRGEQYF.

The chain has TRBV12-5 and TRBJ1-1; 7 bases fit TRBD1. The CDR3 loop spans 14 amino acids. V lost 4 bases to trimming and J lost 4 bases; unmatched junction nucleotides: 6. Germline V gene data show CDR1 as LGHNT and CDR2 as FRNRAP. The CDR3 DNA reads as TGTGCTAGTGGTTCGCAGGGGGTACCCACTGAAGCTTTCTTT. The encoded protein is CASGSQGVPTEAFF.

This clonotype has ten or more counts. The rearrangement joins TRBV24-1 to TRBJ2-2; 12 bases are shared with TRBD2. The V gene end was trimmed by 4 bases and the J gene end by 9 bases; junction bases not matched to a gene: 11. This CDR3 region has 17 residues. Germline CDR1 and CDR2: KGHDR and SFDVKD. The CDR3 DNA reads as TGTGCCACCAGTGACGTCCGACTAGCGGGAGACATCAGGGAGCTGTTTTTT. Its protein is CATSDVRLAGDIRELFF.

This clonotype was picked up many times. This chain links TRBV7-2 with TRBJ2-7; 8 nucleotides agree with TRBD2. The trim removed 2 bases at V and 1 base at J, leaving 4 bases unmatched. This CDR3 comprises 15 residues. CDR1 SGHTA and CDR2 FQGNSA come from the germline V gene. The CDR3 DNA sequence: TGTGCCAGCAGCTTAAATCTAGCGGGTTCCTACGAGCAGTACTTC. Amino acids: CASSLNLAGSYEQYF.

This clonotype was counted at least ten times. The chain links TRBV12-3 or TRBV12-4 to TRBJ2-7, with 7 bases that match TRBD1. V shed 5 bases and J 2 bases; nucleotides not matched to a gene: 6. CDR3 length: 14 residues. The CDR3 DNA is TGTGCCAGCAGTCAGCACAGGGGCGCCTACGAGCAGTACTTC. Residues: CASSQHRGAYEQYF.

The V gene is TRBV27, the J gene TRBJ1-4; D unclear. Trimming left V 2 bases short and J 0 bases short, with 7 bases between. The germline V gene encodes CDR1 MNHEY and CDR2 SMNVEV (reference sequence). The CDR3 is 15 residues long. CDR3 sequence (DNA): TGTGCCAGCAGTTTACAGATTGCAACTAATGAAAAACTGTTTTTT. Translation gives CASSLQIATNEKLFF.

Of note for this clonotype: This may arise from a read error, as a much more abundant clone is one base away. The genes are TRBV12-3 or TRBV12-4 and TRBJ2-1; D possibly matches TRBD1 or TRBD2 (6 bases each). Trimming left V 8 bases short and J 10 bases short, with 21 bases between. This CDR3 is built from 14 residues. In nucleotides, the CDR3 is TGTGCCAGCCAAAGGGGGGAGGATCTCTACGAGCAGTTCTTC. This gives the protein CASQRGEDLYEQFF.

The table lists this clonotype with many counts. The chain employs TRBV20-1 and TRBJ2-3; 11 bases are shared with TRBD2. The CDR3 loop spans 17 amino acids. Germline values: CDR1 DFQATT, CDR2 SNEGSKA (reference sequence). The V gene end was trimmed by 7 bases and the J gene end by 2 bases; junction bases not matched to a gene: 14. The chain's CDR3 is CSVTRLAGGLNTDTQYF. CDR3 DNA: TGCAGTGTCACACGCCTAGCGGGAGGACTCAACACAGATACGCAGTATTTT.

V and J are TRBV29-1 and TRBJ2-2, with TRBD2 identical over 9 bases. Germline values: CDR1 SQVTM, CDR2 ANQGSEA. The CDR3 spans 17 residues. With 0 bases clipped from V and 4 bases from J, the junction kept 9 bases outside the gene matches. CDR3 protein: CSVEDRGSGSVTGELFF. The DNA for the CDR3 is TGCAGCGTTGAAGATCGGGGTAGCGGGAGCGTCACCGGGGAGCTGTTTTTT.

This clonotype was seen a few times. The chain employs TRBV30 and TRBJ2-7; D is undetermined. Germline CDR1 reads GTSNPN; CDR2 reads SVGIG (reference sequence). Trimming stripped 3 bases from V and 4 bases from J, with 7 bases between. This CDR3 has 11 residues. CDR3 in DNA: TGTGCCTGGAGCCCCCGGTACGAGCAGTACTTC. Its protein product is CAWSPRYEQYF.